This T cell receptor beta chain was identified during a study of identical twins. The length of the CDR3 is 14 residues. V lost 6 bases, J lost 1 base, and 12 bases lay in between. This clonotype was found a few times. From the 5' RACE reads, TCRdb called clonotypes with MiXCR, one entry per CDR3 protein. The sample lists roughly 200,000 distinct CDR3 sequences; 15% to 20% were seen once. Another study also made use of these data, one on T cells expressing NK-cell markers.

The rearrangement uses TRBV12-3 or TRBV12-4 and TRBJ2-5; D unresolved. The source material was CD8+ T cells sorted from blood. The receptor was isolated from a woman between 18 and 29 years old in good health. CDR3 loop: CASSSPTVQETQYF. The CDR3 DNA follows: TGTGCCAGCAGCTCCCCCACCGTCCAAGAGACCCAGTACTTC.